A selection of T cell receptor beta chains follows, all from one sample in a study of shared clonotypes between healthy human individuals. Using immunoSEQ multiplex PCR, the repertoire was profiled, and TCRdb retains in-frame clones only, with some absent. The table shows 550,000 to 850,000 clones, with just under 75% occurring only once. The source material was memory CD4+ T cells sorted from blood. These receptors were collected from a woman younger than 45 in good health. Both conserved end residues are part of each CDR3. D genes are given only for firm matches. Clone size is given for some rows only: seen once, a few or many times, or a class if the clone is expanded.

size	D	V	J	DNA	CDR3
-	-	TRBV7-9	TRBJ2-1	TGTGCCAGCAGCTTAGTTGGGGCCCTCTTCTACAATGAGCAGTTCTTC	CASSLVGALFYNEQFF
-	-	TRBV6-5	TRBJ1-5	TGTGCCAGCAGTTACGGACGGGATAATCAGCCCCAGCATTTT	CASSYGRDNQPQHF
-	TRBD2	TRBV11-3	TRBJ2-3	TGTGCCAGCAGTCTAGCGGGCTTCACAGATACGCAGTATTTT	CASSLAGFTDTQYF
-	-	TRBV7-3	TRBJ1-1	TGTGCCAGCAGCTTGACCCCCGGGACAGAAGCTTTCTTT	CASSLTPGTEAFF
-	TRBD1	TRBV28	TRBJ2-7	TGTGCCAGCAGTTTAGACGGGACAGGTCGCTACGAGCAGTACTTC	CASSLDGTGRYEQYF
-	TRBD2	TRBV7-7	TRBJ2-5	TGTGCCAGCAGCGCCGCGGGAGGACAAGAGACCCAGTACTTC	CASSAAGGQETQYF
-	TRBD2	TRBV6-5	TRBJ2-1	TGTGCCAGCAGGAGTGCGGGAGGGGTCAATGAGCAGTTCTTC	CASRSAGGVNEQFF
few	-	TRBV6-5	TRBJ1-1	TGTGCCAGCAGTGAAGACACTGAAGCTTTCTTT	CASSEDTEAFF
once	-	TRBV18	TRBJ2-7	TGTGCCAGCTCACTGGCAGGCCCGGGGACCTACGAGCAGTACTTC	CASSLAGPGTYEQYF
-	-	TRBV2	TRBJ2-7	TGTGCCAGCAGTGTTTGGGGGCGAAGGGCTGGTGAGCAGTACTTC	CASSVWGRRAGEQYF
few	TRBD2	TRBV9	TRBJ2-7	TGTGCCAGCAGCATAGGACTAGCGGGTGACTACGAGCAGTACTTC	CASSIGLAGDYEQYF
once	-	TRBV7-3	TRBJ1-2	TGTGCCAGCAGCTTAGGCGGAGGGACCAGTGCCTACACCTTC	CASSLGGGTSAYTF
many	-	TRBV9	TRBJ1-1	TGTGCCAGCAGCCCTAGGGGAAGTGGGAACACTGAAGCTTTCTTT	CASSPRGSGNTEAFF
-	TRBD1	TRBV28	TRBJ1-2	TGTGCCAGCAGGGACAGGGAATTATTTGGCTACACCTTC	CASRDRELFGYTF
-	-	TRBV5-1	TRBJ2-7	TGCGCCAGCAGCTTTCAACAGAAAGGGGACGAGCAGTACTTC	CASSFQQKGDEQYF
-	TRBD1	TRBV5-5	TRBJ1-4	TGTGCCAGCAGCACCGGGACAGGAGAAAAACTGTTTTTT	CASSTGTGEKLFF
-	TRBD1	TRBV7-2	TRBJ1-5	TGTGCCAGCAGCCCCGCGGGAGGGGGCCAAGGTCAGCCCCAGCATTTT	CASSPAGGGQGQPQHF
-	TRBD1	TRBV4-1	TRBJ1-2	TGCGCCAGCAGCCGCCGGGACAGGGACTATGGCTACACCTTC	CASSRRDRDYGYTF
few	-	TRBV10-3	TRBJ2-1	TGTGCCATCAGTGAATACGGGTGGATTGAGCAGTTCTTC	CAISEYGWIEQFF
once	-	TRBV4-2	TRBJ2-5	TGTGCCAGCAGCCAGAGGTCAGGGCTGAAGGAGACCCAGTACTTC	CASSQRSGLKETQYF
-	TRBD1	TRBV19	TRBJ2-2	TGTGCCAGTAGATGGGACAGGGATTCAGCCGGGGAGCTGTTTTTT	CASRWDRDSAGELFF
-	-	TRBV11-3	TRBJ2-1	TGTGCCAGCAGCTTAGCAGGATCGAGCTCCTACAATGAGCAGTTCTTC	CASSLAGSSSYNEQFF
-	-	TRBV7-2	TRBJ2-5	TGTGCCAGCAGTAACGAGGAGACCCAGTACTTC	CASSNEETQYF
few	-	TRBV11-2	TRBJ2-3	TGTGCCAGCAGCCAAGATGGGGATACGCAGTATTTT	CASSQDGDTQYF
-	-	TRBV18	TRBJ1-1	TGTGCCAGCTCACCTACCTCTATCCCGGGGGAGACTGAAGCTTTCTTT	CASSPTSIPGETEAFF
-	TRBD2	TRBV5-4	TRBJ2-2	TGTGCCAGCAGCTTGGGACTAGCGGGTTACACCGGGGAGCTGTTTTTT	CASSLGLAGYTGELFF
-	-	TRBV28	TRBJ2-7	TGTGCCAGCACCACCGGGGGATACGAGCAGTACTTC	CASTTGGYEQYF
-	-	TRBV18	TRBJ1-2	TGTGCCAGCTCAGCCGGGAACGACTATGGCTACACCTTC	CASSAGNDYGYTF
-	-	TRBV5-6	TRBJ2-1	TGTGCCGCCCATTCGGATGAGCAGTTCTTC	CAAHSDEQFF
-	-	TRBV5-1	TRBJ2-3	TGCGCCAGCAGCTTAATGGGGGTTAGCACAGATACGCAGTATTTT	CASSLMGVSTDTQYF
-	-	TRBV19	TRBJ2-7	TGTGCCAGTAGTAACCAGGGGACTATTGCCTACGAGCAGTACTTC	CASSNQGTIAYEQYF
-	-	TRBV7-7	TRBJ2-5	TGTGCCAGCAGCTTTACAGGGACGGGGGAGACCCAGTACTTC	CASSFTGTGETQYF
-	-	TRBV5-1	TRBJ2-3	TGCGCCAGCAGCTTGGAGGCTAGTGGAGATACGCAGTATTTT	CASSLEASGDTQYF
-	-	TRBV21-1	TRBJ1-4	TGTCACTTGGGGGGCGGGACTAATGAAAAACTGTTTTTT	CHLGGGTNEKLFF
once	-	TRBV28	TRBJ1-4	TGTGCCAGCATGTCGCAGGGTAATGAAAAACTGTTTTTT	CASMSQGNEKLFF
-	-	TRBV13	TRBJ1-2	TGTGCCAGCAGCTTAGGCCTGGGCAGCCTCTATGGCTACACCTTC	CASSLGLGSLYGYTF
-	-	TRBV7-9	TRBJ2-5	TGTGCCAGCAGCTTAAGCGCCTGGGGGGTCAAAGAGACCCAGTACTTC	CASSLSAWGVKETQYF
-	-	TRBV28	TRBJ2-7	TGTGCCAGCAGGCTTTCCCGCGACAAGTACGAGCAGTACTTC	CASRLSRDKYEQYF
-	-	TRBV5-8	TRBJ1-1	TGTGCCAGCAGCTTCCGGGGAAGAACTGAAGCTTTCTTT	CASSFRGRTEAFF
-	TRBD1	TRBV18	TRBJ2-3	TGTGCCAGCTCACCCTGGAGTGGACAGGGGGCGCAAGGAGATACGCAGTATTTT	CASSPWSGQGAQGDTQYF
many	-	TRBV11-2	TRBJ2-7	TGTGCCAGCAGCTTAGTTGAAACCTACGAGCAGTACTTC	CASSLVETYEQYF
-	TRBD2	TRBV11-2	TRBJ2-7	TGTGCCAGCAGCTATAGCGGGATGACCTACGAGCAGTACTTC	CASSYSGMTYEQYF
-	-	TRBV7-8	TRBJ2-3	TGTGCCAGCAGCTTAGTTGGCGGGACGAACACAGATACGCAGTATTTT	CASSLVGGTNTDTQYF
-	-	TRBV5-1	TRBJ2-5	TGCGCCAGCAGCTTGGTGCCTCTACAAGAGACCCAGTACTTC	CASSLVPLQETQYF
-	TRBD2	TRBV4-1	TRBJ2-1	TGCGCCAGCAGCAACCGGGACTACCCCCAGGATGAGCAGTTCTTC	CASSNRDYPQDEQFF
few	TRBD2	TRBV7-2	TRBJ2-1	TGTGCCAGCAGCCAGACTAGCGTCTACAATGAGCAGTTCTTC	CASSQTSVYNEQFF
-	-	TRBV9	TRBJ1-6	TGTGCCAGCAGCGTTCGTAGGGATAATTCACCCCTCCACTTT	CASSVRRDNSPLHF
once	-	TRBV6-6	TRBJ2-5	TGTGCCAGCACCAATGGAGCACCCCAAGAGACCCAGTACTTC	CASTNGAPQETQYF
many	-	TRBV11-2	TRBJ1-1	TGTGCCAGCAGCTCCCAGGGAGATACTGAAGCTTTCTTT	CASSSQGDTEAFF
-	-	TRBV18	TRBJ1-4	TGTGCCAGCTCACAGGGCCGCACTAATGAAAAACTGTTTTTT	CASSQGRTNEKLFF